What follows are 26 T cell receptor beta chains derived from one specimen sequenced in a study of T cell repertoires in cytomegalovirus infection. MiXCR, run by TCRdb on the reads, gives a single entry per CDR3 protein. The table includes over 200,000 distinct CDR3 sequences, roughly 15% detected once. The source material was PBMCs. Receptors were obtained from a human donor in good health (CMV status not recorded). Some clones in this sample may be carry-over from other donors' samples.

This clonotype was observed a handful of times. V usage is TRBV11-2 and J usage is TRBJ2-3; 13 bases fit TRBD2. Trimming cost V 4 bases and J 2 bases; bases outside gene matches: 6. Germline-derived CDR1 and CDR2 are SGHAT and FQNNGV. The CDR3 extends over 17 amino acids. The CDR3 here is CASSYGTSGVITDTQYF. CDR3 coding DNA: TGTGCCAGCAGCTACGGGACTAGCGGGGTTATCACAGATACGCAGTATTTT. The variable domain in full, with the rest retrieved from reference TRBV11-2 and TRBJ2-3, is EAGVAQSPRYKIIEKRQSVAFWCNPISGHATLYWYQQILGQGPKLLIQFQNNGVVDDSQLPKDRFSAERLKGVDSTLKIQPAKLEDSAVYLCASSYGTSGVITDTQYFGPGTRLTVL.

This clonotype was observed at least ten times. The chain carries TRBV7-8 and TRBJ2-7; 9 bases match TRBD2. The CDR3 runs 13 residues. Germline CDR1 reads SGHVS; CDR2 reads FQNEAQ. After removal of 5 bases from V and 6 bases from J, the junction contained 5 bases not matched to a gene. The CDR3 loop reads CASSQGLASEQYF. DNA of the CDR3: TGTGCCAGCAGCCAGGGACTAGCATCCGAGCAGTACTTC.

This clonotype has at least ten counts. The chain uses TRBV27 and TRBJ2-7; possibly TRBD1 or TRBD2 for D (5 bases each). The CDR3 covers 15 residues. Germline assignment: CDR1 MNHEY and CDR2 SMNVEV (reference sequence). V lost 6 bases and J lost 2, with 17 bases in between. The CDR3, as DNA: TGTGCCAGCAGCCGAACCGGGACCCCTGCCTACGAGCAGTACTTC. Translated, it gives CASSRTGTPAYEQYF.

This clonotype was counted many times. This chain uses TRBV7-2 with TRBJ1-5; possibly TRBD1 for D (5 bases). The CDR3 runs to 16 residues. The V and J ends lost 5 bases and 6 bases respectively, with 20 bases between them. Germline lookup yields CDR1 SGHTA and CDR2 FQGNSA. The CDR3 region is CASSPHHPGPFQPQHF. The DNA of the CDR3 is TGTGCCAGCAGCCCTCACCATCCGGGACCTTTTCAGCCCCAGCATTTT.

This chain links TRBV14 with TRBJ2-3; no firm D call. V was cut by 4 bases and J by 4 bases, with 15 bases left in between. CDR3 length: 15 residues. From germline, CDR1 is SGHDN and CDR2 FVKESK. The CDR3 here is CASSLRLPLADTQYF. CDR3 in DNA: TGTGCCAGCAGCCTCCGGCTTCCCCTCGCAGATACGCAGTATTTT.

The V call is TRBV29-1, the J call TRBJ2-3, with a weak D call TRBD2 (7 bases). The germline gives CDR1 SQVTM, CDR2 ANQGSEA. CDR3 length equals 13 residues. CDR3 region: CGGASLLTDTQYF. Written as DNA, the CDR3 is TGCGGGGGGGCTAGCCTACTCACAGATACGCAGTATTTT.

This clonotype was recorded many times. V is TRBV27 and J is TRBJ1-4, with D tentatively TRBD1 (5 bases). CDR3 length: 17 amino acids. V was clipped by 2 bases and J by 8 bases, with 21 bases between them. CDR1 is MNHEY and CDR2 is SMNVEV in the germline V gene (reference sequence). Here the CDR3 reads CASSLKLGSGSREKLFF. In DNA, the CDR3 is TGTGCCAGCAGTTTAAAGTTAGGATCAGGGAGTAGGGAAAAACTGTTTTTT.

This clonotype was detected many times. This chain joins TRBV4-2 and TRBJ2-6; possibly TRBD1 or TRBD2 for D (5 bases each). With 0 bases removed from V and 2 bases from J, the gap between germline ends came to 8 bases. Germline-derived CDR1 and CDR2 are LGHNA and YNFKEQ. CDR3 size: 16 residues. This CDR3 is CASSQDLGAGANVLTF. DNA for the CDR3: TGTGCCAGCAGCCAAGATCTGGGGGCTGGGGCCAACGTCCTGACTTTC.

This clonotype has more than one count but fewer than ten. V and J are TRBV9 and TRBJ2-5; 7 nucleotides match TRBD1. The V gene's germline CDR1 is SGDLS and CDR2 YYNGEE. The CDR3 has 17 residues. V was clipped by 4 bases and J by 2 bases; unmatched bases: 14. The CDR3 spells CASSSLTGTALQETQYF. The CDR3 DNA reads TGTGCCAGCAGCTCCCTTACCGGGACAGCACTGCAAGAGACCCAGTACTTC.

Turning to this clonotype: Just one base apart from a much larger clone, this may be a read error. The V call is TRBV6-1, the J call TRBJ2-1, with D possibly TRBD1 on 7 matching bases. Trimming shortened V by 11 bases and J by 2 bases, and 22 bases separated the two germline ends. The CDR3 is 16 residues long. CDR1 MNHNS and CDR2 SASEGT come from the germline V gene. This CDR3 is CAGGGPSRLAYNEQFF. DNA of the CDR3: TGTGCCGGAGGGGGCCCCTCTCGCCTCGCCTACAATGAGCAGTTCTTC.

The chain links TRBV9 to TRBJ2-1; 10 bases line up with TRBD2. Germline CDR1 and CDR2: SGDLS and YYNGEE. The length of the CDR3 is 16 residues. J lost 7 bases, V lost 0 bases, and 7 bases had no gene match. The CDR3 DNA reads as TGTGCCAGCAGCGTAGAACCCCTAGCGGGAGTTAATGAGCAGTTCTTC. Its translation is CASSVEPLAGVNEQFF.

This clonotype showed up many times. J is TRBJ2-2 and V is TRBV20-1, with D possibly being TRBD2 (6 bases). The length of the CDR3 is 13 residues. Trimming shortened V by 6 bases and J by 5 bases, and 13 bases separated the two germline ends. Germline-derived CDR1 and CDR2 are DFQATT and SNEGSKA (reference sequence). CDR3 in amino acids: CSASTSWTGELFF. Here the CDR3 DNA reads TGCAGTGCCTCGACTAGTTGGACCGGGGAGCTGTTTTTT.

This clonotype was recorded many times. The rearrangement joins TRBV28 to TRBJ1-1; possible D gene TRBD1, 5 bases. From germline, CDR1 is MDHEN and CDR2 SYDVKM. Trimming removed 5 bases at V and 1 base at J, with 11 bases between. The length of the CDR3 is 14 residues. The CDR3 coding sequence is TGTGCCAGCAGTCCCGCGACAGAGAACACTGAAGCTTTCTTT. This sequence encodes CASSPATENTEAFF.

A few counts support this clonotype. DNA for the CDR3: TGCAGCGTTCTGGACAACTCTGGGGCCAACGTCCTGACTTTC. Translated: CSVLDNSGANVLTF. The chain carries TRBV29-1 and TRBJ2-6, with D perhaps TRBD1 (5 bases). Trimming cost V 5 bases and J 0 bases, with 8 bases left between them. Germline assignment: CDR1 SQVTM and CDR2 ANQGSEA. The length of the CDR3 is 14 residues.

The sample holds many counts of this clonotype. The chain uses TRBV4-1 and TRBJ1-2; a possible D gene is TRBD1 (6 bases). Germline V gene lookup returns CDR1 MGHRA and CDR2 YSYEKL. V lost 4 bases to trimming and J lost 2 bases, with 17 bases between them. The CDR3 sequence is 16 residues long. CDR3 in amino acids: CASSPDGGMGNYGYTF. Written as DNA, the CDR3 is TGCGCCAGCAGCCCAGATGGGGGCATGGGAAACTATGGCTACACCTTC.

The rearrangement links TRBV12-3 or TRBV12-4 to TRBJ2-1, with TRBD2 matching 12 bases. The CDR3 extends over 17 amino acids. J was trimmed by 9 bases and V by 7 bases; bases with no gene match: 16. This CDR3 reads CASTLDRRLAGAAEQFF. As DNA, the CDR3 is TGTGCCAGCACTCTGGACAGAAGACTAGCGGGAGCTGCTGAGCAGTTCTTC.

CDR3 loop: CASSPYGPNYGYTF. CDR3 sequence (DNA): TGTGCCAGCAGCCCTTATGGGCCTAACTATGGCTACACCTTC. V is TRBV11-3 and J is TRBJ1-2; D not certain. CDR3 length: 14 amino acids. V gave up 5 bases and J gave up 0 bases, with 10 bases separating them. Looked up from germline, CDR1 is SGHNT and CDR2 is YENEEA.

This clonotype occurred a few times. The genes are TRBV6-5 and TRBJ2-6; 8 bases map to TRBD1. V gave up 10 bases and J gave up 0 bases; unmatched junction bases: 8. CDR1 and CDR2 from the germline V gene are MNHEY and SVGAGI. The CDR3 is made up of 16 amino acids. The CDR3 nucleotides read TGTGCCACCAGACCAGGGGGCAGCTCTGGGGCCAACGTCCTGACTTTC. Translated, it gives CATRPGGSSGANVLTF.

The V call is TRBV2, the J call TRBJ1-5; possible D gene TRBD1, 5 bases. The CDR3 is 14 residues long. Trimming cost V 4 bases and J 1 base, with 8 bases left between them. Per the germline V gene, CDR1 is SNHLY and CDR2 is FYNNEI. The CDR3 sequence is CASSGQTSNQPQHF. Written as DNA, the CDR3 is TGTGCCAGCAGTGGACAGACCAGCAATCAGCCCCAGCATTTT.

This clonotype was seen at least ten times. The junction departs from the called germline gene at one end, perhaps through a read error. DNA of the CDR3: TGTGCCAGCAGCTTAGTGCGGGAGTCCTTCAATGAGCAGTTCTTC. The encoded protein is CASSLVRESFNEQFF. J is TRBJ2-1 and V is TRBV7-2; 7 nucleotides align to TRBD2. The CDR3 covers 15 residues. The germline V gene encodes CDR1 SGHTA and CDR2 FQGNSA.

CDR3 nucleotide sequence: TGTGCCAGCAGTTTTCGGGGGTGGGGTCAGCCCCAGCATTTT. Its translation: CASSFRGWGQPQHF. The rearrangement links TRBV12-3 or TRBV12-4 to TRBJ1-5; tentatively, D is TRBD1 (5 bases). V lost 3 bases to trimming and J lost 6 bases, with 12 bases between them. This CDR3 has 14 residues.

In its sample, this clonotype was seen many times. The genes are TRBV6-1 and TRBJ2-1, with TRBD1 identical over 7 bases. Per germline, CDR1 MNHNS and CDR2 SASEGT. The CDR3 has 15 residues. V was pared by 3 bases and J by 6 bases, with 8 bases of the junction left unmatched. CDR3 sequence: CASSDSAGGSNEQFF. As DNA, the CDR3 is TGTGCCAGCAGTGATTCGGCAGGGGGTAGCAATGAGCAGTTCTTC.

The chain employs TRBV15 and TRBJ1-4; D might be TRBD1 (6 bases). Germline V lookup: CDR1 LNHNV, CDR2 YYDKDF (reference sequence). CDR3 length: 15 amino acids. The V end was cut by 8 bases, the J end by 2 bases, with 15 bases between. The CDR3 region is CATGARGGTNEKLFF. The CDR3 region has the DNA TGTGCCACCGGCGCGAGAGGGGGGACTAATGAAAAACTGTTTTTT.

V is TRBV6-2 or TRBV6-3 and J is TRBJ2-7; possible D gene TRBD1, 6 bases. Germline lookup yields CDR1 MNHEY and CDR2 SVGEGT. V was clipped by 4 bases and J by 5 bases, with 15 bases between them. The CDR3 covers 14 residues. In nucleotides, the CDR3 is TGTGCCAGCAGTTTAAACCTACAGGGACACGAGCAGTACTTC. As protein: CASSLNLQGHEQYF.

This clonotype appeared a few times. The V and J genes are TRBV2 and TRBJ1-2; D remains ambiguous. CDR1 and CDR2 (germline): SNHLY, FYNNEI. V lost 0 bases and J 4 bases, leaving 12 bases between the germline ends. The CDR3 runs to 15 residues. In nucleotides, the CDR3 is TGTGCCAGCAGTGAAGCGCTTGGCGGTTCCTATGGCTACACCTTC. It specifies CASSEALGGSYGYTF.

At least ten counts were recorded for this clonotype. This chain links TRBV28 with TRBJ2-5, with TRBD2 matching over 8 bases. The CDR3 runs to 17 residues. In germline, CDR1 is MDHEN, CDR2 SYDVKM. Germline trimming cut 5 bases from V and 1 base from J; bases unmatched to any gene: 12. The CDR3 sequence is CASSTLGASGPQETQYF. The DNA for the CDR3 is TGTGCCAGCAGTACCCTAGGGGCTAGCGGGCCCCAAGAGACCCAGTACTTC.